This is a list of T cell receptor beta chains from one sample in a study of T cell changes during pregnancy in multiple sclerosis. Clones were read by immunoSEQ multiplex PCR, and TCRdb kept only the in-frame ones, dropping some. Here the sample spans about 52,000 clones, roughly 90% being singletons. The sequencing used CD4+ T cells from peripheral blood mononuclear cells, collected after pregnancy. Source of these receptors: a female donor in good health, enrolled as a control in a pregnancy study. CDR3s include the opening cysteine and the closing phenylalanine or tryptophan. A D gene is named only where the DNA matches it firmly. Part of the rows lack a size; the others show once, few, many or a class for expanded clones.

V	J	size	D	CDR3	DNA
TRBV7-2	TRBJ2-5	NA	TRBD2	CASSWTSGAAETQYF	TGTGCCAGCAGCTGGACTAGCGGGGCTGCGGAGACCCAGTACTTC
TRBV6-5	TRBJ1-3	NA	TRBD1	CASSYGTGALRLYF	TGTGCCAGCAGTTACGGGACAGGGGCTCTCAGGTTATATTTT
TRBV7-9	TRBJ2-1	NA	NA	CASSSGDRVYNEQFF	TGTGCCAGCAGCTCTGGAGACCGGGTCTACAATGAGCAGTTCTTC
TRBV28	TRBJ1-6	NA	NA	CASSFRAGLSSYNSPLHF	TGTGCCAGCAGTTTTCGGGCAGGGTTGAGCTCCTATAATTCACCCCTCCACTTT
TRBV6-5	TRBJ1-2	NA	TRBD1	CASRTGSKNYGYTF	TGTGCCAGCAGGACAGGGTCCAAAAACTATGGCTACACCTTC
TRBV18	TRBJ1-1	NA	TRBD1	CASSATGTEAFF	TGTGCCAGCTCAGCGACAGGGACCGAAGCTTTCTTT
TRBV9	TRBJ2-7	NA	NA	CASSVSRGYPYEQYF	TGTGCCAGCAGCGTAAGTCGAGGATACCCCTACGAGCAGTACTTC
TRBV5-1	TRBJ1-1	NA	TRBD1	CASSYGQGGPLNTEAFF	TGCGCCAGCAGCTACGGACAGGGGGGGCCATTGAACACTGAAGCTTTCTTT
TRBV4-3	TRBJ2-7	NA	TRBD1	CASSQKGTGYYEQYF	TGCGCCAGCAGCCAGAAAGGGACAGGATACTACGAGCAGTACTTC
TRBV27	TRBJ2-3	once	NA	CASSSYRAPGTDTQYF	TGTGCCAGCAGTTCTTACAGGGCTCCGGGCACAGATACGCAGTATTTT
TRBV20-1	TRBJ1-2	NA	NA	CSPRGNYGYTF	TGCAGTCCACGGGGGAACTATGGCTACACCTTC
TRBV5-5	TRBJ2-2	NA	TRBD1	CASSFGQGRSTGELFF	TGTGCCAGCAGCTTTGGACAGGGGAGAAGCACCGGGGAGCTGTTTTTT
TRBV7-2	TRBJ2-1	NA	NA	CASSSRGGAAYNEQFF	TGTGCCAGCAGCTCTAGGGGGGGGGCCGCCTACAATGAGCAGTTCTTC
TRBV6-5	TRBJ1-1	NA	NA	CASTPGSRRTEAFF	TGTGCCAGCACCCCGGGGAGCCGGAGGACTGAAGCTTTCTTT
TRBV2	TRBJ1-5	NA	NA	CASSELGLQANQPQHF	TGTGCCAGCAGTGAACTGGGACTCCAGGCAAATCAGCCCCAGCATTTT
TRBV12-5	TRBJ1-1	NA	NA	CASGLGQGSTEAFF	TGTGCTAGTGGTTTGGGGCAGGGAAGCACTGAAGCTTTCTTT
TRBV6-5	TRBJ2-5	NA	TRBD1	CASSRDSQETQYF	TGTGCCAGCAGTCGGGACAGCCAAGAGACCCAGTACTTC
TRBV6-5	TRBJ2-7	once	NA	CASSYRQSHEQYF	TGTGCCAGCAGTTATAGACAGAGCCACGAGCAGTACTTC
TRBV11-1	TRBJ2-7	NA	TRBD1	CASSLSPGQANYEQYF	TGTGCCAGCAGCTTATCACCGGGACAGGCAAACTACGAGCAGTACTTC
TRBV5-4	TRBJ1-2	NA	NA	CASSAIGLYGYTF	TGTGCCAGCAGCGCCATTGGCCTCTATGGCTACACCTTC
TRBV7-2	TRBJ1-1	NA	NA	CASSAGGYTEAFF	TGTGCCAGCAGCGCCGGGGGTTACACTGAAGCTTTCTTT
TRBV4-3	TRBJ2-2	once	NA	CASSSFGRESNTGELFF	TGCGCCAGCAGCTCTTTCGGACGGGAGTCCAACACCGGGGAGCTGTTTTTT
TRBV28	TRBJ1-5	NA	NA	CASSLRRGTGNQPQHF	TGTGCCAGCAGTTTACGGAGGGGCACTGGCAATCAGCCCCAGCATTTT
TRBV6-4	TRBJ1-1	NA	NA	CASSDGRGEAFF	TGTGCCAGCAGTGACGGGAGAGGTGAAGCTTTCTTT
TRBV28	TRBJ1-5	NA	NA	CASSLGGSNQPQHF	TGTGCCAGCAGTTTGGGGGGGAGCAATCAGCCCCAGCATTTT
TRBV7-9	TRBJ1-1	NA	NA	CASSYDMNTEAFF	TGTGCCAGCAGCTACGACATGAACACTGAAGCTTTCTTT
TRBV6-6	TRBJ1-2	NA	TRBD1	CASIQGQGSYGYTF	TGTGCCAGCATCCAGGGACAGGGGAGCTATGGCTACACCTTC
TRBV7-2	TRBJ2-3	once	NA	CASSLLLTDTQYF	TGTGCCAGCAGCTTACTCCTCACAGATACGCAGTATTTT
TRBV29-1	TRBJ1-5	NA	TRBD1	CSVSTGLRQPQHF	TGCAGCGTGTCGACAGGGTTGCGGCAGCCCCAGCATTTT
TRBV7-9	TRBJ2-1	few	NA	CASSVGTVVF	TGTGCCAGCAGCGTCGGGACTGTCGTCTTC
TRBV30	TRBJ2-1	NA	NA	CAWRDPGKNSGEQFF	TGTGCCTGGAGGGATCCGGGAAAAAATAGTGGTGAGCAGTTCTTC
TRBV4-3	TRBJ2-1	NA	TRBD2	CASRRLAGGYNEQFF	TGCGCCAGTCGGCGACTAGCGGGGGGCTACAATGAGCAGTTCTTC
TRBV18	TRBJ2-7	once	NA	CASSPGASYEQYF	TGTGCCAGCTCCCCAGGGGCCTCCTACGAGCAGTACTTC
TRBV27	TRBJ1-2	NA	NA	CASSTSRSNYGYTF	TGTGCCAGCAGTACATCCAGGTCCAACTATGGCTACACCTTC
TRBV4-2	TRBJ1-6	once	NA	CASSPAAYSSYNSPLHF	TGTGCCAGCAGCCCGGCCGCTTACAGCTCCTATAATTCACCCCTCCACTTT
TRBV6-1	TRBJ1-5	NA	NA	CASSESTAYSNQPQHF	TGTGCCAGCAGTGAATCGACAGCGTATAGCAATCAGCCCCAGCATTTT
TRBV19	TRBJ1-1	NA	NA	CASRRGTEAFF	TGTGCCAGTAGGCGAGGGACAGAAGCTTTCTTT
TRBV11-2	TRBJ2-1	NA	TRBD2	CASSLRTSGGGSYNEQFF	TGTGCCAGCAGCTTACGAACTAGCGGGGGGGGCTCCTACAATGAGCAGTTCTTC
TRBV2	TRBJ2-4	NA	TRBD1	CASAGTGVKNIQYF	TGTGCCAGCGCCGGGACAGGAGTCAAAAACATTCAGTACTTC
TRBV7-9	TRBJ2-1	NA	TRBD2	CASSPSGGANSEQFF	TGTGCCAGCAGCCCTAGCGGGGGGGCCAACAGTGAGCAGTTCTTC
TRBV7-2	TRBJ2-7	once	TRBD1	CASSLGVSGQGSKYEQYF	TGTGCCAGCAGCTTAGGAGTCTCGGGACAGGGGTCCAAATACGAGCAGTACTTC
TRBV19	TRBJ2-3	NA	TRBD2	CASSMVGGGAQDTQYF	TGTGCCAGTAGTATGGTGGGCGGGGGGGCTCAAGATACGCAGTATTTT
TRBV7-8	TRBJ2-7	NA	NA	CASSLARTGEQYF	TGTGCCAGCAGCTTAGCTCGGACGGGGGAGCAGTACTTC
TRBV6-5	TRBJ2-3	NA	TRBD1	CASRRTGAMGDTQYF	TGTGCCAGCCGGAGGACAGGGGCCATGGGAGATACGCAGTATTTT
TRBV7-9	TRBJ1-5	NA	NA	CASSRLAGQPQHF	TGTGCCAGCAGCCGGTTGGCGGGTCAGCCCCAGCATTTT
TRBV6-5	TRBJ1-1	NA	TRBD1	CASSRQGLNTEAFF	TGTGCCAGCAGTAGACAGGGCCTGAACACTGAAGCTTTCTTT
TRBV7-2	TRBJ1-5	NA	NA	CASSLWGDNQPQHF	TGTGCCAGCAGCTTATGGGGGGACAATCAGCCCCAGCATTTT
TRBV18	TRBJ2-7	NA	NA	CASSPDRRSYEQYF	TGTGCCAGCTCACCGGACAGACGCTCCTACGAGCAGTACTTC
TRBV6-6	TRBJ1-2	NA	NA	CASSPLGADGYTF	TGTGCCAGCAGCCCACTTGGGGCGGATGGCTACACCTTC
TRBV7-2	TRBJ1-2	NA	TRBD1	CASSFGTGYSTF	TGTGCCAGCAGCTTCGGGACAGGGTATTCCACCTTC
TRBV5-1	TRBJ1-2	few	NA	CASSSQAYGYTF	TGCGCCAGCAGCTCACAGGCTTATGGCTACACCTTC
TRBV5-8	TRBJ1-2	NA	TRBD1	CASSLVQGAEVSYTF	TGTGCCAGCAGCTTGGTACAGGGGGCGGAGGTCAGCTACACCTTC
TRBV18	TRBJ2-5	NA	TRBD1	CASSPPQGQETQYF	TGTGCCAGCTCACCACCACAGGGGCAAGAGACCCAGTACTTC